This section outlines one T cell receptor beta chain sequence together with its context. The data stem from a study of cytomegalovirus exposure and HLA in healthy donors. Background on the study: A later analysis reported the same platform for the 120 validation repertoires and the roughly 700 first-cohort repertoires.

Assay: immunoSEQ multiplex PCR; the TCRdb copy retains only in-frame clones and omits some. The data contain about 60,000 clones, about 96% of them seen just once; the ten biggest clones take up 0.7% to 0.95%. Trimming removed 4 bases from V and 0 bases from J; junction bases left unmatched: 10. Germline V gene sequence: CDR1 SGHRS, CDR2 YFSETQ. The length of the CDR3 is 17 residues. This receptor was identified in a man between 18 and 35 years old in good health and CMV-seronegative. V gene TRBV5-1 combines with J gene TRBJ1-5; 7 bases match TRBD1. Sample: PBMCs. CDR3 in DNA: TGCGCCAGCAGCGTCCCTGACAGGGTCTATAGCAATCAGCCCCAGCATTTT. Amino acids: CASSVPDRVYSNQPQHF.